This TCR beta chain was identified in a study of vaccination effects on CD4 cells after COVID-19. Profiling relied on immunoSEQ multiplex PCR, and the TCRdb table lists in-frame clones only, not all of them. In the table there are some 34,000 clones, roughly four fifths of which are singletons. Note on this clone: Its antigen is unknown.

Notes on the study in general: Within healthy vaccinees, only 1 of 255 vaccine-induced clones displayed cross-reactivity with common cold coronaviruses. Marked clonal contraction was seen late after vaccination (in both infection- and vaccine-induced clones).

The V gene end was trimmed by 2 bases and the J gene end by 0 bases; junction bases not matched to a gene: 7. The CDR3 runs to 18 residues. The germline V gene encodes CDR1 MNHEY and CDR2 SVGEGT. CD4+ T cells specific for antigen were expanded with viral peptide pools by the ViraFEST assay before sequencing. A 10-day culture period preceded the isolation of CD4+ T cells. The vaccine given was either BNT162b2 or mRNA-1273, in two doses. It was with around 9.9 IU/ml IL-2 and 8 to 10 ug/ml peptides that 1.5 million to 2 million PBMC per well were cultured. Cells had half their medium changed to IL-2 medium on days 3 and 7.

The clonotype originates from a human donor who received a COVID-19 vaccine. Some clones in this sample may be carry-over from other donors' samples. J is TRBJ1-5 and V is TRBV6-2 or TRBV6-3, with 10 bases identical to TRBD1. Material: CD4+ T cells from PBMCs cultured with HCoV-NL63 spike peptides, obtained after COVID-19 vaccination. The CDR3 coding sequence is TGTGCCAGCAGTTACGTCGGACAGGGGGACTATAGCAATCAGCCCCAGCATTTT. This gives the protein CASSYVGQGDYSNQPQHF.